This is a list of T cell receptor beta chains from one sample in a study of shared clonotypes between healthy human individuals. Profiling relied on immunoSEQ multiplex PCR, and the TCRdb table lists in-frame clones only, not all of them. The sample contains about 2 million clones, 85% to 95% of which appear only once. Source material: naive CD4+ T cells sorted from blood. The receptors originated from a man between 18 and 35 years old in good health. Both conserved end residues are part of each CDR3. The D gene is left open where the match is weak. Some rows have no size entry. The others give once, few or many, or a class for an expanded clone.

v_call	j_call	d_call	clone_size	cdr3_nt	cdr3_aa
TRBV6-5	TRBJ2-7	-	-	TGTGCCAGCAGTTACAATTGGGACAAGAACTACGAGCAGTACTTC	CASSYNWDKNYEQYF
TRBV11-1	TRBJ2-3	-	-	TGTGCCAGCAGCCCGGCAACAGATACGCAGTATTTT	CASSPATDTQYF
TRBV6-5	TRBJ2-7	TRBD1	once	TGTGCCAGCAGTTCCACAGGGGGCGAGCAGTACTTC	CASSSTGGEQYF
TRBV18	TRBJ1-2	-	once	TGTGCCAGCTCACCACAGGAAGGGCTCTATGGCTACACCTTC	CASSPQEGLYGYTF
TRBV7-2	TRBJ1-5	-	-	TGTGCCAGCAGCCCAGGACAGCACGGTCAGCCCCAGCATTTT	CASSPGQHGQPQHF
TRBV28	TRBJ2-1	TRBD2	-	TGTGCCAGCAGTTCCTCCGGACTAGCGGGGGGGAATGAGCAGTTCTTC	CASSSSGLAGGNEQFF
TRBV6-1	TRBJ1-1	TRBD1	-	TGTGCCAGTAGTACCCAGGGGGGGAAGAACACTGAAGCTTTCTTT	CASSTQGGKNTEAFF
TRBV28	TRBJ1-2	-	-	TGTGCCAGCAGTTTAGACGGATGGAACTATGGCTACACCTTC	CASSLDGWNYGYTF
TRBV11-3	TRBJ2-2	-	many	TGTGCCAGCAGCTTAGAAGGGGTGGACACCGGGGAGCTGTTTTTT	CASSLEGVDTGELFF
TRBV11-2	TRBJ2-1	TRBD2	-	TGTGCCAGCAGCTTCCGACTAGCGGGAGACTACAATGAGCAGTTCTTC	CASSFRLAGDYNEQFF
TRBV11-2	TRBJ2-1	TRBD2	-	TGTGCCAGCAGCCTCACTAGCGGAGGGGGGAATGAGCAGTTCTTC	CASSLTSGGGNEQFF
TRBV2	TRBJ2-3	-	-	TGTGCCAGCAGCCCGGGCCCAGGTACGCAGTATTTT	CASSPGPGTQYF
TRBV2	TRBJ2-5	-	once	TGTGCCAGCAGTGAAGGGGGTTGGGCAGAAGGGCAAGAGACCCAGTACTTC	CASSEGGWAEGQETQYF
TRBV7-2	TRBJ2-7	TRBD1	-	TGTGCCAGCAGCTTAGGGGGACAGGGGGCCTACGAGCAGTACTTC	CASSLGGQGAYEQYF